This T cell receptor (beta chain) was observed in a study of glioma-infiltrating T cells after dendritic cell vaccination. V gave up 3 bases and J gave up 7 bases, with 16 bases separating them. The CDR3 sequence is 14 residues long. CDR1 and CDR2 from the germline V gene are KGHSH and LQKENI. Primers: 60 V beta forward and 13 J beta reverse. TCRdb's copy holds only in-frame clones and misses some; the assay was immunoSEQ multiplex PCR. The sample yields some 30,000 clones, 90% to 95% seen once. A word on this clone: Its specificity is not known.

Whole-study findings and limits: Higher pretreatment TIL content predicted longer progression-free time and survival. The cohort had few patients with full blood and tumor sets. TCR clonality showed no direct relationship with survival.

The genes are TRBV18 and TRBJ2-7, with D tentatively TRBD2 (6 bases). The starting material was blood, obtained before dendritic cell vaccination. This TCR was recovered from a human donor with glioblastoma. The CDR3 reads CASSPPAGPGEQYF. The CDR3 nucleotides are TGTGCCAGCTCACCCCCGGCGGGGCCGGGTGAGCAGTACTTC. The whole variable domain, filled in from reference TRBV18 and TRBJ2-7, reads NAGVMQNPRHLVRRRGQEARLRCSPMKGHSHVYWYRQLPEEGLKFMVYLQKENIIDESGMPKERFSAEFPKEGPSILRIQQVVRGDSAAYFCASSPPAGPGEQYFGPGTRLTVT.